This paragraph reports one T cell receptor beta chain. This table comes from immunoSEQ multiplex PCR, and its TCRdb copy is limited to in-frame clones, with some not included. The table has approximately 100,000 clones, roughly nine tenths seen once; the top ten hold 0.97%. The record originates from a study of blood T cell repertoires in COVID-19. The V end was cut by 3 bases, the J end by 2 bases, with 8 bases between. Germline V gene lookup returns CDR1 SGHRS and CDR2 YFSETQ. The CDR3 covers 14 residues. What was sequenced was peripheral blood. This clonotype originated in a man aged 60 to 75 with acute or convalescent COVID-19. J is TRBJ1-4 and V is TRBV5-1; D possibly corresponds to TRBD1 (5 bases). CDR3 bases: TGCGCCAGCAGCTCGGACACCACTAATGAAAAACTGTTTTTT. This sequence encodes CASSSDTTNEKLFF.